Listed below are T cell receptor beta chains from one sample, sequenced in a study of OX40 agonist ivuxolimab in advanced cancers. The method was immunoSEQ multiplex PCR; TCRdb's version includes in-frame clones alone and lacks a portion of them. The repertoire holds just under 60,000 clones, with around 93% as singletons. Specimen: CD4+ or CD8+ T cells sorted from blood, collected in a trial of the OX40 agonist ivuxolimab. These receptors were collected from an adult with an advanced solid tumor such as melanoma, head and neck, liver or kidney cancer. Both conserved end residues are part of each CDR3. A D gene is named only where the DNA matches it firmly. Clone size is stated in some rows and not others, as once, few, many or a class when expanded.

TRBV11-3	TRBD2	.	TRBJ2-5	CASSSTAGVGETQYF	TGTGCCAGCAGCTCCACCGCGGGAGTAGGAGAGACCCAGTACTTC
TRBV29-1	TRBD2	.	TRBJ2-3	CSVDGLAGAGDTQYF	TGCAGCGTTGACGGACTAGCGGGAGCAGGAGATACGCAGTATTTT
TRBV7-2	TRBD2	once	TRBJ2-7	CASSSYPRTSGSFSYEQYF	TGTGCCAGCAGCTCCTACCCTCGGACTAGCGGGAGTTTCTCCTACGAGCAGTACTTC
TRBV19	.	.	TRBJ2-7	CASSRLGRLYEQYF	TGTGCCAGTAGCCGACTGGGCAGGCTCTACGAGCAGTACTTC
TRBV4-1	.	.	TRBJ2-5	CASSQVSSGQETQYF	TGCGCCAGCAGCCAAGTTAGTAGCGGACAAGAGACCCAGTACTTC
TRBV15	TRBD2	.	TRBJ2-3	CATSSGLAGVTDTQYF	TGTGCCACCAGCAGCGGACTAGCGGGAGTCACAGATACGCAGTATTTT
TRBV7-9	TRBD2	.	TRBJ2-2	CASSPLSGKNTGELFF	TGTGCCAGCAGCCCGCTGAGCGGGAAGAACACCGGGGAGCTGTTTTTT
TRBV29-1	TRBD2	.	TRBJ2-1	CSVEDPGLAAYNEQFF	TGCAGCGTTGAAGATCCCGGACTAGCGGCCTACAATGAGCAGTTCTTC
TRBV28	TRBD1	.	TRBJ2-7	CASSSPGQGATLGSYEQYF	TGTGCCAGCAGTTCTCCGGGACAGGGGGCGACCCTGGGCTCCTACGAGCAGTACTTC
TRBV4-1	.	.	TRBJ1-1	CASSQPGAITEAFF	TGCGCCAGCAGCCAACCGGGGGCGATAACTGAAGCTTTCTTT
TRBV7-8	.	.	TRBJ2-7	CASSHPPGRVYEQYF	TGTGCCAGCAGCCACCCCCCAGGTCGTGTTTACGAGCAGTACTTC
TRBV19	.	.	TRBJ2-2	CASSPPPHMGAGELFF	TGTGCCAGTAGCCCCCCCCCACATATGGGAGCCGGGGAGCTGTTTTTT
TRBV2	.	.	TRBJ1-6	CASSDTNSPLHF	TGTGCCAGCAGTGACACTAATTCACCCCTCCACTTT
TRBV5-6	.	.	TRBJ2-6	CASSLSGVSGANVLTF	TGTGCCAGCAGTCTCTCCGGAGTATCTGGGGCCAACGTCCTGACTTTC
TRBV6-6	.	.	TRBJ1-2	CASTQDRARGYTF	TGTGCCAGCACCCAAGACAGAGCCCGTGGCTACACCTTC
TRBV29-1	TRBD1	few	TRBJ2-7	CSVSGQGSEQYF	TGCAGCGTTTCCGGACAGGGAAGCGAGCAGTACTTC
TRBV7-6	.	.	TRBJ2-3	CASSFLSGTDTQYF	TGTGCCAGCAGCTTTTTGAGTGGCACAGATACGCAGTATTTT
TRBV10-3	.	.	TRBJ2-2	CAISEEQRSTGELFF	TGTGCCATCAGTGAGGAACAGAGATCTACCGGGGAGCTGTTTTTT
TRBV7-6	.	.	TRBJ2-1	CASSRTASNEQFF	TGTGCCAGCAGCCGGACTGCCTCCAATGAGCAGTTCTTC
TRBV27	.	.	TRBJ2-3	CASSLTRSATDTQYF	TGTGCCAGCAGTCTCACTCGATCGGCGACAGATACGCAGTATTTT
TRBV27	TRBD2	.	TRBJ2-7	CASSWAGGSYEQYF	TGTGCCAGCAGTTGGGCGGGAGGGTCCTACGAGCAGTACTTC
TRBV10-2	TRBD1	.	TRBJ1-1	CAIATGWDTEAFF	TGCGCCATTGCGACAGGGTGGGACACTGAAGCTTTCTTT
TRBV28	TRBD1	.	TRBJ2-5	CASSLSQGVIDQETQYF	TGTGCCAGCAGTTTATCCCAGGGGGTTATAGACCAAGAGACCCAGTACTTC
TRBV6-6	.	.	TRBJ2-7	CASSYVGVSSYEQYF	TGTGCCAGCAGTTACGTGGGGGTATCCTCCTACGAGCAGTACTTC